This T cell receptor beta chain emerged from a study of breast tumors, draining lymph nodes, adjacent tissues. Via MiXCR, TCRdb re-called the multiplex PCR reads, giving one row per CDR3 protein. This table has around 100,000 distinct CDR3 sequences, 21% appearing once. This clonotype was counted at least ten times. Its specificity is not known. CDR3 size: 14 residues. The V gene lost 2 bases and the J gene lost 4 bases, with 10 bases spanning the gap. Breast cancer patients provided tissue from their axillary draining lymph nodes. Study conclusions and caveats: Tumors had less TCR diversity than lymph nodes, more than nontumor tissue. The lymph node origin of tumor T cells was framed as consistent with a hypothesis, not demonstrated. Luminal-like breast cancer showed significantly greater tumor-nontumor repertoire similarity than basal-like breast cancer did.

This clonotype was sampled from a female donor with breast cancer. Some clones in this sample may be carry-over from other donors' samples. This chain links TRBV12-3 or TRBV12-4 with TRBJ2-3; TRBD1 is a possible D gene (5 bases). Sequenced sample: axillary lymph node tissue. CDR3 in DNA: TGTGCCAGCAGTTTATCCCTGGGGCCAGATACGCAGTATTTT. Its translation is CASSLSLGPDTQYF.